Only a few counts were recorded for the clone carrying this TCR beta chain. The antigen remains unidentified. This sample stems from a study of human T cells and chemical hapten exposure. Overall study context: Patches that contained 0.01% DPC were applied to the upper back and read at 6 days. Study-wide findings and caveats: Clustering by CDR3 similarity yielded significantly more large clusters from expanded TCRs than controls. The presence of alopecia in the donors means their immune response may differ from healthy people's. Positive correlation was observed between PT1 expanded TCR counts and patch test score.

Time point here: patch test 1, 2 weeks after DPC sensitization. This sample's treatment: therapeutic diphenylcyclopropenone sensitization with weekly scalp DPC. TCRdb passed the RACE reads through MiXCR, listing each CDR3 protein once. The sample records some 170,000 distinct CDR3 sequences, approximately 20% being singletons. Trimming cost V 2 bases and J 6 bases, with 6 bases left between them. CDR3 size: 13 residues. Germline-derived CDR1 and CDR2 are SGHNT and YYREEE (reference sequence). The clonotype was recovered from a woman aged 45-59 years with alopecia areata. Some clones in this sample may be carry-over from other donors' samples. Source: whole blood, taken in connection with sensitization to the hapten diphenylcyclopropenone (DPC). The chain joins TRBV5-4 to TRBJ1-6; D remains ambiguous. CDR3 bases: TGTGCCAGCAGCTTACTGAGTAATTCACCCCTCCACTTT. This gives the protein CASSLLSNSPLHF.